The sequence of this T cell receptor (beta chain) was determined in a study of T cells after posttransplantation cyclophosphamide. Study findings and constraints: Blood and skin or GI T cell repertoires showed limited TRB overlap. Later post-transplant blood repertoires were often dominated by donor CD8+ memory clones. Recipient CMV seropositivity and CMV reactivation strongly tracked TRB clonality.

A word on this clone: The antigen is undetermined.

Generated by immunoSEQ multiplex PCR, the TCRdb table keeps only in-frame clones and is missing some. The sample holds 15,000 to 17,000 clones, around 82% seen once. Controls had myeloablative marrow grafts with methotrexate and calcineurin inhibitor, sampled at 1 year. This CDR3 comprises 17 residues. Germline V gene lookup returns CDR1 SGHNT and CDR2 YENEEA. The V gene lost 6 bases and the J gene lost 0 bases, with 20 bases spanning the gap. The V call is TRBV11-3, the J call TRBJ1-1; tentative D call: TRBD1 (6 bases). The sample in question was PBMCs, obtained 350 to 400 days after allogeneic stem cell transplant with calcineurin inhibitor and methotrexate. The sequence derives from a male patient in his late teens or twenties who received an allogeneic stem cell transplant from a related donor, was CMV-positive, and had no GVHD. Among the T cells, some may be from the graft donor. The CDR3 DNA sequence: TGTGCCAGCAGTCGGGGGGGAGCGGGACACCTGAACACTGAAGCTTTCTTT. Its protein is CASSRGGAGHLNTEAFF. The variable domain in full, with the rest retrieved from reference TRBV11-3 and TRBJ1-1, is EAGVVQSPRYKIIEKKQPVAFWCNPISGHNTLYWYLQNLGQGPELLIRYENEEAVDDSQLPKDRFSAERLKGVDSTLKIQPAELGDSAVYLCASSRGGAGHLNTEAFFGQGTRLTVV.